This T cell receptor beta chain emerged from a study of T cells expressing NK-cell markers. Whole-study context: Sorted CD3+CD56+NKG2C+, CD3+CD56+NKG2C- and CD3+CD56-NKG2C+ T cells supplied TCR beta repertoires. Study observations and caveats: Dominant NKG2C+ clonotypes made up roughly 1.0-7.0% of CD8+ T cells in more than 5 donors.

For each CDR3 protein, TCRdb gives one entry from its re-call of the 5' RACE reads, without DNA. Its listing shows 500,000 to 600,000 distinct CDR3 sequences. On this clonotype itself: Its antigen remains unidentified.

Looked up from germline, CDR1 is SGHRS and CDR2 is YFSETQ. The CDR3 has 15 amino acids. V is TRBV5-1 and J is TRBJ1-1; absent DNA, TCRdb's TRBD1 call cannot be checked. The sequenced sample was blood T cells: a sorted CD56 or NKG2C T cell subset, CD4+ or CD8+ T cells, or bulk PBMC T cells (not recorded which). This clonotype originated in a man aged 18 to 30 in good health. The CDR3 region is CASSLSGTVNTEAFF.